This T cell receptor beta chain was identified in a study of T cell responses to AZD1222 COVID-19 vaccine. Findings and limits, study-wide: Reportedly, close to half of spike-specific TCRs are directed against unmutated variant regions.

The assay was immunoSEQ multiplex PCR, and TCRdb's table has in-frame clones only and misses some. This table holds 150,000 to 200,000 clones, 85% to 95% found once. V lost 7 bases to trimming and J lost 5 bases, with 15 bases between them. Germline CDR1 is MNHEY and CDR2 is SVGAGI. There are 15 residues in the CDR3. As for this clone: What it binds is unknown.

This chain uses TRBV6-5 with TRBJ1-6; D perhaps matches TRBD1 (6 bases). The sequenced sample was peripheral blood, obtained on day 0 of AZD1222 vaccination. The receptor was derived from an adult in good health. The CDR3 here is CASIKTGGNNSPLHF. The CDR3 DNA follows: TGTGCCAGCATCAAGACAGGAGGGAATAATTCACCCCTCCACTTT.